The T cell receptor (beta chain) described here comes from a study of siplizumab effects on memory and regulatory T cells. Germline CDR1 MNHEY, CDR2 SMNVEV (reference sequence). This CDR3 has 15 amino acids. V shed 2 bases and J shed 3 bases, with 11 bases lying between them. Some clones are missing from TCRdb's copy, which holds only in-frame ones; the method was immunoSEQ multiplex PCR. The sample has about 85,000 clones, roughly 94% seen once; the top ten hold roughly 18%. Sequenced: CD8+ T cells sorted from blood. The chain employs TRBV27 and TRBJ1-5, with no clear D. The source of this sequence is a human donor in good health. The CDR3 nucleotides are TGTGCCAGCAGTTTACTCGGAAACGACAATCAGCCCCAGCATTTT. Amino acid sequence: CASSLLGNDNQPQHF.